This entry lists 10 T cell receptor beta chains sequenced from one sample in a study of CD4 T cells in relation to SARS-CoV-2 and coronaviruses. TCRdb's table, derived via immunoSEQ multiplex PCR, lists solely in-frame clones and lacks some. Of 15,000 to 20,000 clones in the sample, more than 75% are singletons; the top ten hold roughly a sixth. Their specific antigens are unknown. Before the COVID-19 pandemic, during about 2010-2018, CD4+ T cells were taken from unexposed donors. After about 10 days of culture, CD4+ T cells were isolated. The specimen was CD4+ T cells from PBMCs, cultured in vitro. These receptors were obtained from a human donor in good health.

This clone has only a few counts. The chain employs TRBV24-1 and TRBJ2-3; D may match TRBD1 or TRBD2 (5 bases each). V shed 5 bases and J shed 2 bases, with 10 bases lying between them. From germline, CDR1 is KGHDR and CDR2 SFDVKD. The CDR3 is 14 residues long. The CDR3 DNA sequence: TGTGCCACCAGTGGGTCGGGACCCACAGATACGCAGTATTTT. This codes for CATSGSGPTDTQYF.

V is TRBV24-1 and J is TRBJ2-1, with 8 positions matching TRBD1. J lost 6 bases, V lost 12 bases, and 9 bases had no gene match. CDR3 size: 13 residues. Germline V lookup: CDR1 KGHDR, CDR2 SFDVKD. CDR3 DNA: TGTGCCTCCGGGGCAGGGGGCCTCAATGAGCAGTTCTTC. Amino acid sequence: CASGAGGLNEQFF.

The chain employs TRBV11-2 and TRBJ2-7, with D possibly being TRBD1 (6 bases). The germline V gene has CDR1 SGHAT and CDR2 FQNNGV. Trimming took off 8 bases at V and 6 bases at J, with 23 bases between the two ends. The CDR3 runs to 15 residues. The DNA of the CDR3 is TGTGCCAGCGCCCCATGGGGGCCTACCACCGCCGAGCAGTACTTC. The encoded protein is CASAPWGPTTAEQYF.

The chain joins TRBV14 to TRBJ2-5; D unclear. The CDR3 loop spans 14 amino acids. In germline, CDR1 is SGHDN, CDR2 FVKESK. Trimming took off 4 bases at V and 6 bases at J, with 15 bases between the two ends. The CDR3 loop reads CASSLPSVLQTQYF. The CDR3 DNA reads TGTGCCAGCAGCCTACCTTCAGTGCTACAGACCCAGTACTTC.

Written as DNA, the CDR3 is TGTGCCAGCAGTTTATCGGGAGGCTCTGGAAACACCATATATTTT. This translates into CASSLSGGSGNTIYF. The chain combines TRBV27 with TRBJ1-3, with D unresolved. The V end was cut by 0 bases, the J end by 0 bases, with 6 bases between. The CDR3 has 15 residues. The germline V gene has CDR1 MNHEY and CDR2 SMNVEV (reference sequence).

The rearrangement uses TRBV5-1 and TRBJ2-5, with D possibly TRBD2 on 5 matching bases. Germline V lookup: CDR1 SGHRS, CDR2 YFSETQ. The CDR3 is made up of 14 amino acids. The ends were cut back, 2 bases at V and 5 bases at J, with 13 bases in the middle. The CDR3 DNA follows: TGCGCCAGCAGCTTACCTGACCGAGGGGAGACCCAGTACTTC. Its translation: CASSLPDRGETQYF.

The chain has TRBV2 and TRBJ1-1; D is unclear. Looked up from germline, CDR1 is SNHLY and CDR2 is FYNNEI. This CDR3 comprises 11 residues. Deletions cut 1 base from V and 6 bases from J, with 3 bases between. CDR3 sequence: CASSEEAEAFF. Written as DNA, the CDR3 is TGTGCCAGCAGTGAAGAAGCTGAAGCTTTCTTT.

The V gene is TRBV12-5, the J gene TRBJ2-5, with 7 bases aligning to TRBD2. V lost 0 bases to trimming and J lost 1 base; unmatched junction nucleotides: 11. Germline V gene sequence: CDR1 LGHNT, CDR2 FRNRAP. The CDR3 covers 18 residues. The CDR3 bases are TGTGCTAGTGGTTTGGTACCTGATGGGACTATCCTCCAAGAGACCCAGTACTTC. Translated: CASGLVPDGTILQETQYF.

The chain has TRBV5-8 and TRBJ1-1; D not certain. CDR1 SGHTS and CDR2 YDEGEE come from the germline V gene. The CDR3 is 15 residues long. Trimming took 0 bases from V and 0 from J, leaving 9 bases between them. The CDR3: CASSLGQLMNTEAFF. As DNA, the CDR3 is TGTGCCAGCAGCTTGGGGCAGCTCATGAACACTGAAGCTTTCTTT.

The chain has TRBV2 and TRBJ2-2; unclear D gene. Germline CDR1 SNHLY, CDR2 FYNNEI. This CDR3 has 15 amino acids. Trimming removed 9 bases from V and 6 bases from J, with 20 bases in between. DNA of the CDR3: TGTGCCAGTGGCAGAGGCGCGGATTCTGCCGGGGAGCTGTTTTTT. Its protein is CASGRGADSAGELFF.